This TCR beta chain came from a study of T cells in women clearing cervical HPV infection. Study context: Cases' blood sampling followed lesion detection by median around 23 weeks (90 to 200).

Cervical HPV DNA detected by MY09/MY11 PCR, typed by dot-blot. The CDR3 consists of 14 residues. V shed 8 bases, J shed 2 bases, and the junction held 8 bases outside the gene matches. The V gene's germline CDR1 is SGHDN and CDR2 FVKESK. On this clone itself: The CDR3 goes on 3 residues after the read ends, and that part is filled in from the germline J gene.

TCRdb keeps only in-frame clones here, not all; method: immunoSEQ multiplex PCR. The sample's table shows roughly 40,000 clones. The clonotype comes from a woman between 18 and 69 years old with a cervical HPV16 infection that either progressed to CIN3+ or cleared (not recorded which). The chain couples TRBV14 to TRBJ2-7; 8 nucleotides match TRBD2. The sequencing input was blood buffy coat. The covered CDR3 bases are TGTGCCAGCGCTCCCCAGCGGGGGACCTACGAG. Translated: CASAPQRGTYE. The entire CDR3 reads CASAPQRGTYEQYF.